This record concerns one TCR beta chain sequence. Per the study methods: Reference gene primers were amplified, and this amplification served to estimate nucleated cell counts. The table came from immunoSEQ multiplex PCR; TCRdb's copy has only in-frame clones and leaves some out. V, J and clone size are those of that table, while D and trimming were read from the DNA. The data hold around 56,000 clones, with roughly 79% observed a single time. Germline V CDR1 and CDR2: MNHEY, SVGAGI. Deletions cut 6 bases from V and 7 bases from J, with 13 bases between. The CDR3 is 14 amino acids. The data belong to a study of blood T cell repertoires in COVID-19. In the study overall: The United States, Italy and Spain provided the acute and convalescent COVID-19 samples. T cells, B-cell-depleted T cells, or PBMCs provided the cDNA or gDNA that served as material.

The V and J genes are TRBV6-5 and TRBJ1-6; D is ambiguous. The clonotype originates from a woman of 80 years or more with active or convalescent COVID-19. The sequencing input was peripheral blood. The CDR3 here is CASRLQFQNSPLHF. The CDR3, as DNA: TGTGCCAGCAGGCTACAGTTTCAAAATTCACCCCTCCACTTT.